The next 6 T cell receptor beta chains were all read from a single sample in a study of shared clonotypes between healthy human individuals. CD45RO-negative cells were positively selected for CCR7, leaving out terminally differentiated effector memory CD45RA+ cells. Method: immunoSEQ multiplex PCR; TCRdb's copy keeps in-frame clones and lacks some. This sample has under 2,000,000 clones, with roughly 95% found just once. Sequenced material: naive CD8+ T cells sorted from blood. These receptors originate from a man between 18 and 29 years old in good health.

V gene TRBV28 combines with J gene TRBJ2-7; no definite D call. The CDR3 is 14 amino acids. The germline V gene encodes CDR1 MDHEN and CDR2 SYDVKM. Between the trimmed V and J ends, which lost 5 bases and 2 bases, there was a span of 13 bases. The CDR3 sequence: CASSHPRKTYEQYF. CDR3 nucleotide sequence: TGTGCCAGCAGTCACCCCAGGAAGACCTACGAGCAGTACTTC.

The chain combines TRBV30 with TRBJ2-1; possibly TRBD2 for D (5 bases). The CDR3 spans 14 residues. V was cut by 4 bases and J by 3 bases, with 13 bases left in between. Looked up from germline, CDR1 is GTSNPN and CDR2 is SVGIG (reference sequence). CDR3 residues: CAWNQVGDYNEQFF. The CDR3 nucleotides read TGTGCCTGGAACCAGGTGGGAGACTACAATGAGCAGTTCTTC.

Comments on this clone: The identical CDR3 is also encoded by other nucleotide sequences in the sample. The chain is built from TRBV28 and TRBJ1-2, with a tentative D call TRBD1 (5 bases). This CDR3 region has 13 residues. V lost 6 bases and J 6 bases, leaving 14 bases between the germline ends. Germline CDR1 reads MDHEN; CDR2 reads SYDVKM. The CDR3, as DNA: TGTGCCAGCAGCTTCAGGGTAGTAGATGGCTACACCTTC. This sequence encodes CASSFRVVDGYTF.

The chain joins TRBV5-3 to TRBJ1-3, with 9 bases aligning to TRBD1. TRBV5-3 belongs to the ORF category, with a function that is uncertain. This CDR3 is built from 17 residues. V trimming: 1 base; J trimming: 4 bases; junction bases outside the gene matches: 9. This CDR3 is CARSLSGTGLVGNTIYF. CDR3 bases: TGTGCCAGAAGCTTGTCCGGGACAGGGCTGGTGGGAAACACCATATATTTT.

The chain employs TRBV10-2 and TRBJ2-7; 8 bases are a match to TRBD2. The CDR3 is 14 residues long. CDR1 is WSHSY and CDR2 is SAAADI in the germline V gene. The V and J ends lost 5 bases and 5 bases, in that order; junction bases with no gene match: 8. The CDR3 DNA reads TGCGCCAGCAGTTTATTACGGGAGGGCAACGAGCAGTACTTC. Encoded protein: CASSLLREGNEQYF.

V gene TRBV4-1 combines with J gene TRBJ2-5; D perhaps matches TRBD1 (6 bases). Germline CDR1 is MGHRA and CDR2 is YSYEKL. Trimming left V 3 bases short and J 2 bases short, with 19 bases between. This CDR3 spans 17 amino acids. DNA for the CDR3: TGCGCCAGCAGCCAGACGGTGACAGGCCTCCTACAAGAGACCCAGTACTTC. It is translated as CASSQTVTGLLQETQYF.